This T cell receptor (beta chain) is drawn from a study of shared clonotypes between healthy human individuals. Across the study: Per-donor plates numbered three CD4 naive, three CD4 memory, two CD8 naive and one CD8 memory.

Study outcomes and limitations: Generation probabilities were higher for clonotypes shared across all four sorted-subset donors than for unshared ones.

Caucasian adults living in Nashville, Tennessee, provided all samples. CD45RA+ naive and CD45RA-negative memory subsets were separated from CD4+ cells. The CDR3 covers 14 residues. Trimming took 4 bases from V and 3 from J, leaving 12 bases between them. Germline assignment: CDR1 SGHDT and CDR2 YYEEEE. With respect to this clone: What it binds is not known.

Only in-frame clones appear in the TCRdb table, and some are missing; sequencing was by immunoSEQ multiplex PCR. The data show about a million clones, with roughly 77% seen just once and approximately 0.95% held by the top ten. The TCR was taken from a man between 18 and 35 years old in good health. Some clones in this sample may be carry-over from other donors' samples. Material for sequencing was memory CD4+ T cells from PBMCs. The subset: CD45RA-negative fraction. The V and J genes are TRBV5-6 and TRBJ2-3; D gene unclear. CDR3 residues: CASSAISRTDTQYF. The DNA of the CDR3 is TGTGCCAGCAGCGCAATAAGTCGAACAGATACGCAGTATTTT.